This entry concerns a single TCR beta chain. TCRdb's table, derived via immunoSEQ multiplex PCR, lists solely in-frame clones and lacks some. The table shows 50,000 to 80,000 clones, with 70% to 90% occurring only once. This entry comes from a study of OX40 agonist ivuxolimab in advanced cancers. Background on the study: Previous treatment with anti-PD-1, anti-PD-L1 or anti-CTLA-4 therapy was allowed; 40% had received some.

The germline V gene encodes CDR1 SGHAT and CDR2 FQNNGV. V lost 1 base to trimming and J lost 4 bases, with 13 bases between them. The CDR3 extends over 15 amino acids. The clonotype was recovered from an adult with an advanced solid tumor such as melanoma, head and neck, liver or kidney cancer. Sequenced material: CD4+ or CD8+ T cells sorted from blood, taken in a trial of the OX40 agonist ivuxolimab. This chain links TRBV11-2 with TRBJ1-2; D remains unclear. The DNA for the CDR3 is TGTGCCAGCAGCTTAGTGTCGGGATTCAGCTATGGCTACACCTTC. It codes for CASSLVSGFSYGYTF.